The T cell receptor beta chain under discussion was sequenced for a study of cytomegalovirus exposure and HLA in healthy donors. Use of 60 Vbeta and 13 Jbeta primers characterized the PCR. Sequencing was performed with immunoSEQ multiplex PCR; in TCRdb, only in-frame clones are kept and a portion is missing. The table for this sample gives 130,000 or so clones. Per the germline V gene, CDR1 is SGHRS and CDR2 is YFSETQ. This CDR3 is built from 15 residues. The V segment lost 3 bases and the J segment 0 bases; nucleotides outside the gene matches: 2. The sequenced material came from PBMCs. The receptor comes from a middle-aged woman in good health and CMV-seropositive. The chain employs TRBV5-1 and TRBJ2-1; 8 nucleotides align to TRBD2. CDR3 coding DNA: TGCGCCAGCAGCTACGGGGGGGGCTCCTACAATGAGCAGTTCTTC. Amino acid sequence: CASSYGGGSYNEQFF.